The next 27 T cell receptor beta chains were all read from a single sample in a study of T cell responses to AZD1222 COVID-19 vaccine. This table comes from immunoSEQ multiplex PCR, and its TCRdb copy is limited to in-frame clones, with some not included. The sample includes 75,000 to 100,000 clones, roughly 87% of them seen just once. The material was peripheral blood, obtained on day 0 of AZD1222 vaccination. The source is an adult in good health.

The chain carries TRBV28 and TRBJ1-5, with TRBD1 matching over 10 bases. The germline V gene has CDR1 MDHEN and CDR2 SYDVKM. This CDR3 has 16 amino acids. Trimming removed 6 bases from V and 9 bases from J; junction bases left unmatched: 14. The CDR3 bases are TGTGCCAGCAGCCCCGCCGGCGGGACAGGGGCTAGGCCCCAGCATTTT. Its protein is CASSPAGGTGARPQHF.

The chain recombines TRBV7-3 with TRBJ1-1, with a weak D call TRBD1 (5 bases). V shed 5 bases and J shed 0 bases, with 7 bases lying between them. This CDR3 is 13 amino acids long. CDR1 is SGHTA and CDR2 is FQGTGA in the germline V gene. DNA of the CDR3: TGTGCCAGCAGCGCGACAGTGAACACTGAAGCTTTCTTT. Its translation is CASSATVNTEAFF.

CDR3 in amino acids: CASSAWGGKNEKLFF. CDR3 bases: TGTGCCAGCAGTGCCTGGGGCGGAAAGAATGAAAAACTGTTTTTT. The chain carries TRBV25-1 and TRBJ1-4; D perhaps matches TRBD1 (5 bases). CDR3 length equals 15 residues. Per the germline V gene, CDR1 is MGHDK and CDR2 is SYGVNS. Deletions cut 4 bases from V and 5 bases from J, with 14 bases between.

The V gene is TRBV28, the J gene TRBJ2-7; 8 bases are shared with TRBD1. Germline lookup yields CDR1 MDHEN and CDR2 SYDVKM. After removal of 4 bases from V and 2 bases from J, the junction contained 7 bases not matched to a gene. The CDR3 is made up of 15 amino acids. The CDR3 reads CASSWGQADPYEQYF. The CDR3, as DNA: TGTGCCAGCAGTTGGGGACAGGCGGATCCCTACGAGCAGTACTTC.

The chain carries TRBV7-7 and TRBJ2-2; 7 bases fit TRBD2. The CDR3 is 14 amino acids. The germline CDR1 and CDR2 sequences are SSHAT and FNYEAQ (reference sequence). Unmatched junction bases numbered 3, after V lost 1 base and J lost 7 bases. The CDR3 DNA follows: TGTGCCAGCAGCTTAGGGCGGGGGAACGGGGAGCTGTTTTTT. Protein: CASSLGRGNGELFF.

V is TRBV19 and J is TRBJ2-2; 7 bases align to TRBD1. Trimming at V came to 8 bases and at J to 0 bases, leaving 6 bases not matched to a gene. This CDR3 is 15 amino acids long. Germline V gives CDR1 LNHDA, CDR2 SQIVND (reference sequence). CDR3 bases: TGTGCCAGTCTCGAACAGGGGCCGAACACCGGGGAGCTGTTTTTT. It is translated as CASLEQGPNTGELFF. Supplemented by reference TRBV19 and TRBJ2-2, the full variable domain reads DGGITQSPKYLFRKEGQNVTLSCEQNLNHDAMYWYRQDPGQGLRLIYYSQIVNDFQKGDIAEGYSVSREKKESFPLTVTSAQKNPTAFYLCASLEQGPNTGELFFGEGSRLTVL.

The genes are TRBV24-1 and TRBJ1-2; no firm D call. Trimming cost V 1 base and J 5 bases, with 7 bases left between them. Germline CDR1 reads KGHDR; CDR2 reads SFDVKD. The CDR3 runs 13 residues. The CDR3 DNA sequence: TGTGCCACCAGTGATTTTGCGGGATATGGCTACACCTTC. It codes for CATSDFAGYGYTF.

CDR3 residues: CASSSGQDAYNEQFF. The CDR3 bases are TGTGCCAGCAGCTCGGGACAGGACGCCTACAATGAGCAGTTCTTC. The V gene is TRBV11-1, the J gene TRBJ2-1; 8 positions match TRBD1. This CDR3 spans 15 amino acids. V shed 4 bases and J 2 bases; nucleotides not matched to a gene: 4. CDR1 SGHAT and CDR2 FQDESV come from the germline V gene (reference sequence).

This chain connects TRBV7-6 to TRBJ1-3; TRBD1 might be the D (6 bases). V lost 5 bases and J 4 bases, leaving 15 bases between the germline ends. The CDR3 is made up of 15 amino acids. Germline CDR1 SGHVS, CDR2 FNYEAQ. The CDR3 loop is CASSPNGTPGNTIYF. As DNA, the CDR3 is TGTGCCAGCAGCCCGAACGGGACACCCGGAAACACCATATATTTT. Full variable domain (rest looked up from reference TRBV7-6 and TRBJ1-3): GAGVSQSPRYKVTKRGQDVALRCDPISGHVSLYWYRQALGQGPEFLTYFNYEAQQDKSGLPNDRFSAERPEGSISTLTIQRTEQRDSAMYRCASSPNGTPGNTIYFGEGSWLTVV.

This clone showed up just a few times. The rearrangement joins TRBV27 to TRBJ1-6; 10 bases are a match to TRBD1. CDR1 is MNHEY and CDR2 is SMNVEV in the germline V gene (reference sequence). The CDR3 has 16 amino acids. The V gene end was trimmed by 8 bases and the J gene end by 4 bases; junction bases not matched to a gene: 8. In DNA form, the CDR3 reads TGTGCCAGCCAACTTCGACAGGGGGCATATAATTCACCCCTCCACTTT. As protein: CASQLRQGAYNSPLHF.

This clone has a single count. V usage is TRBV5-8 and J usage is TRBJ2-7, with no clear D. V lost 0 bases and J 5 bases, leaving 12 bases between the germline ends. The CDR3 contains 14 residues. CDR1 is SGHTS, CDR2 YDEGEE, per germline. The CDR3 loop reads CASSLALVWDEQYF. CDR3 nucleotide sequence: TGTGCCAGCAGCTTGGCCTTAGTCTGGGACGAGCAGTACTTC.

This chain links TRBV2 with TRBJ2-5; TRBD2 is a possible D gene (6 bases). The CDR3 extends over 14 amino acids. The ends were cut back, 3 bases at V and 2 bases at J, with 10 bases in the middle. Germline V gives CDR1 SNHLY, CDR2 FYNNEI. The CDR3 DNA is TGTGCCAGCAGTGATGGGGGGATTCAAGAGACCCAGTACTTC. Its translation is CASSDGGIQETQYF.

The chain carries TRBV7-3 and TRBJ2-3, with TRBD2 identical over 12 bases. Germline CDR1 and CDR2: SGHTA and FQGTGA. This CDR3 is 16 amino acids long. With V trimmed by 3 bases and J by 4 bases, 5 bases remained unmatched. CDR3 bases: TGTGCCAGCAGCTTCCTAGCGGGAGGGAGGGCAGATACGCAGTATTTT. This translates into CASSFLAGGRADTQYF.

V usage is TRBV19 and J usage is TRBJ2-1, with D possibly matching TRBD2 (5 bases). The CDR3 spans 15 residues. The germline V gene has CDR1 LNHDA and CDR2 SQIVND (reference sequence). Trimming left V 10 bases short and J 0 bases short, with 16 bases between. CDR3 DNA sequence: TGTGCCACCCGCAACGGGATGAGCTCCTACAATGAGCAGTTCTTC. Its translation is CATRNGMSSYNEQFF.

The chain has TRBV29-1 and TRBJ2-1; the D gene is possibly TRBD2 (6 bases). The CDR3 contains 13 residues. Trimming took 8 bases from V and 10 from J, leaving 21 bases between them. Germline CDR1 SQVTM, CDR2 ANQGSEA. The CDR3 spells CSTTGTLLTEQFF. The CDR3 DNA sequence: TGCAGCACAACCGGGACTCTCCTCACGGAGCAGTTCTTC.

The chain uses TRBV6-2 or TRBV6-3 and TRBJ2-7; tentative D call: TRBD2 (6 bases). Per germline, CDR1 MNHEY and CDR2 SVGEGT. The germline V and J ends were trimmed by 4 bases and 3 bases, with 19 bases remaining between them. This CDR3 is 16 amino acids long. CDR3 residues: CASSFGGTTYYYEQYF. CDR3 coding DNA: TGTGCCAGCAGTTTTGGCGGGACCACCTATTACTACGAGCAGTACTTC.

This chain connects TRBV27 to TRBJ2-3; TRBD2 aligns across 10 bases. The CDR3 is 16 amino acids. Unmatched junction bases numbered 14, after V lost 10 bases and J lost 4 bases. CDR1 and CDR2 (germline): MNHEY, SMNVEV (reference sequence). CDR3 sequence reads: CATTPLAGEGADTQYF. DNA for the CDR3: TGTGCCACCACACCTCTAGCGGGAGAGGGCGCAGATACGCAGTATTTT.

The chain combines TRBV14 with TRBJ2-7; TRBD2 matches 9 bases. The CDR3 extends over 15 amino acids. Germline assignment: CDR1 SGHDN and CDR2 FVKESK. J was trimmed by 5 bases and V by 0 bases; bases with no gene match: 5. CDR3 sequence: CASSQESGRYHEQYF. Written as DNA, the CDR3 is TGTGCCAGCAGCCAAGAGAGCGGGAGGTACCACGAGCAGTACTTC.

This clone turned up a few times. The chain has TRBV4-2 and TRBJ2-1, with 9 positions matching TRBD2. From germline, CDR1 is LGHNA and CDR2 YNFKEQ. The CDR3 is made up of 19 amino acids. V lost 0 bases to trimming and J lost 1 base; unmatched junction nucleotides: 10. CDR3 DNA: TGTGCCAGCAGCCAAGATCCCCCAGCGGGAGGCCCTTCCTACAATGAGCAGTTCTTC. Protein: CASSQDPPAGGPSYNEQFF.

The table lists this clone with a count of one. The CDR3 DNA reads as TGTGCCAGCAGCTTAGCGCGCGTTCCTAGCAATCAGCCCCAGCATTTT. This gives the protein CASSLARVPSNQPQHF. The V gene is TRBV7-8, the J gene TRBJ1-5, with D unresolved. Per the germline V gene, CDR1 is SGHVS and CDR2 is FQNEAQ. The CDR3 extends over 16 amino acids. V dropped 0 bases and J dropped 0 bases, with 9 bases sitting between them.

The rearrangement joins TRBV9 to TRBJ1-5; a possible D gene is TRBD1 (5 bases). Germline V gene data show CDR1 as SGDLS and CDR2 as YYNGEE. The CDR3 sequence is 14 residues long. V lost 6 bases, J lost 2 bases, and 12 bases lay in between. The CDR3 sequence: CASNNGGGNQPQHF. CDR3 nucleotides: TGTGCCAGCAACAACGGAGGGGGCAATCAGCCCCAGCATTTT.

This chain uses TRBV28 with TRBJ1-5; no definite D call. V lost 3 bases, J lost 9 bases, and 12 bases lay in between. The CDR3 is 13 residues long. Germline-derived CDR1 and CDR2 are MDHEN and SYDVKM. Written as DNA, the CDR3 is TGTGCCAGCAGTTTTGCCCTGCCCGGGCCCCAGCATTTT. Protein: CASSFALPGPQHF.

The chain joins TRBV5-6 to TRBJ2-1, with D uncertain. V lost 3 bases and J lost 0, with 7 bases in between. The CDR3 consists of 14 residues. Per the germline V gene, CDR1 is SGHDT and CDR2 is YYEEEE. CDR3 residues: CASSSSYSYNEQFF. In nucleotides, the CDR3 is TGTGCCAGCAGCTCCAGCTACTCCTACAATGAGCAGTTCTTC. The entire variable domain, with the rest obtained from reference TRBV5-6 and TRBJ2-1, is as follows: DAGVTQSPTHLIKTRGQQVTLRCSPKSGHDTVSWYQQALGQGPQFIFQYYEEEERQRGNFPDRFSGHQFPNYSSELNVNALLLGDSALYLCASSSSYSYNEQFFGPGTRLTVL.

The gene calls are TRBV19 and TRBJ2-1; 11 bases map to TRBD1. The germline V gene has CDR1 LNHDA and CDR2 SQIVND (reference sequence). V gave up 1 base and J gave up 5 bases; unmatched junction bases: 4. This CDR3 is built from 16 residues. DNA for the CDR3: TGTGCCAGTAGTATAGTCTGGACAGGGGGCCACAATGAGCAGTTCTTC. Its protein product is CASSIVWTGGHNEQFF.

This clone was recorded only once. The chain has TRBV7-3 and TRBJ1-2; TRBD1 agrees at 7 bases. This CDR3 is 17 amino acids long. The germline V gene has CDR1 SGHTA and CDR2 FQGTGA. Trimming removed 2 bases from V and 6 bases from J; junction bases left unmatched: 15. CDR3 loop: CASSLSMGSGGRDGYTF. DNA of the CDR3: TGTGCCAGCAGCTTATCGATGGGTTCAGGGGGACGGGATGGCTACACCTTC. Variable domain in full (rest from reference TRBV7-3 and TRBJ1-2): GAGVSQTPSNKVTEKGKYVELRCDPISGHTALYWYRQSLGQGPEFLIYFQGTGAADDSGLPNDRFFAVRPEGSVSTLKIQRTERGDSAVYLCASSLSMGSGGRDGYTFGSGTRLTVV.

The chain links TRBV9 to TRBJ2-5; 7 positions agree with TRBD2. After removal of 0 bases from V and 3 bases from J, the junction contained 11 bases not matched to a gene. This CDR3 region has 17 residues. Germline values: CDR1 SGDLS, CDR2 YYNGEE. The CDR3 protein is CASSVDDSGLGKETQYF. The DNA of the CDR3 is TGTGCCAGCAGCGTAGATGATAGCGGGTTGGGTAAAGAGACCCAGTACTTC.

This clone was counted a few times. V gene TRBV9 combines with J gene TRBJ1-6, with D perhaps TRBD1 (5 bases). The V and J ends lost 4 bases and 10 bases respectively, with 9 bases between them. Germline V gene sequence: CDR1 SGDLS, CDR2 YYNGEE. The CDR3 sequence is 12 residues long. The CDR3 nucleotides are TGTGCCAGCAGCCACGGGGGGTCACCCCTCCACTTT. Translating gives CASSHGGSPLHF.